A single sample is the source of the 27 T cell receptor beta chains below, sequenced in a study of blood T cell repertoires in COVID-19. Libraries were prepared by immunoSEQ multiplex PCR; TCRdb keeps only in-frame clonotypes and omits some of them. The sample includes about 190,000 clones, approximately 80% of them seen just once. Sequencing used PBMCs or T cells enriched from blood (not recorded which). The source is a woman aged 60-70 years with acute COVID-19.

The chain links TRBV10-1 to TRBJ1-5; 11 nucleotides agree with TRBD1. Trimming cost V 6 bases and J 7 bases; bases outside gene matches: 14. This CDR3 region has 17 residues. From germline, CDR1 is WNHNN and CDR2 SYGVQD (reference sequence). The CDR3 sequence is CASREKIGQGAEQPQHF. The CDR3 DNA is TGCGCCAGCAGGGAGAAAATAGGACAGGGGGCAGAACAGCCCCAGCATTTT.

The chain recombines TRBV7-2 with TRBJ1-3; no reliable D call. V dropped 5 bases and J dropped 11 bases, with 22 bases sitting between them. The CDR3 contains 15 residues. Germline V gene lookup returns CDR1 SGHTA and CDR2 FQGNSA. The CDR3: CASSGRLALGASIYF. Written as DNA, the CDR3 is TGTGCCAGCAGCGGCAGGCTAGCACTTGGTGCCTCCATATATTTT. Full variable domain (missing parts from reference TRBV7-2 and TRBJ1-3): GAGVSQSPSNKVTEKGKDVELRCDPISGHTALYWYRQSLGQGLEFLIYFQGNSAPDKSGLPSDRFSAERTGGSVSTLTIQRTQQEDSAVYLCASSGRLALGASIYFGEGSWLTVV.

The V call is TRBV10-3, the J call TRBJ2-1; 12 nucleotides align to TRBD2. The CDR3 is made up of 16 amino acids. V lost 4 bases to trimming and J lost 1 base; unmatched junction nucleotides: 2. CDR1 is ENHRY, CDR2 SYGVKD, per germline. CDR3 DNA sequence: TGTGCCATCAGTGGACTAGCGGGGGAATCCTACAATGAGCAGTTCTTC. As protein: CAISGLAGESYNEQFF.

The chain couples TRBV19 to TRBJ1-6; the D gene is possibly TRBD1 (6 bases). V lost 4 bases and J lost 10, with 11 bases in between. CDR1 is LNHDA and CDR2 is SQIVND in the germline V gene (reference sequence). The CDR3 covers 13 residues. CDR3 in amino acids: CASSTGVHSPLHF. The CDR3 DNA is TGTGCCAGTAGTACAGGGGTACACTCACCCCTCCACTTT.

This clone appeared many times. The chain combines TRBV7-9 with TRBJ1-4, with 9 positions matching TRBD1. CDR1 is SEHNR, CDR2 FQNEAQ, per germline (reference sequence). V gave up 7 bases and J gave up 4 bases; unmatched junction bases: 13. CDR3 size: 17 residues. CDR3 amino acids: CASIHTEDRGGNEKLFF. The CDR3 nucleotides are TGTGCCAGCATTCATACCGAGGACAGGGGCGGTAATGAAAAACTGTTTTTT.

This clone has only one observation. This chain joins TRBV2 and TRBJ1-4; no definite D call. Germline CDR1 SNHLY, CDR2 FYNNEI. V shed 0 bases and J shed 5 bases, with 13 bases lying between them. This CDR3 has 16 amino acids. CDR3 DNA: TGTGCCAGCAGTGAAGCGCTCGGGGAACCCAATGAAAAACTGTTTTTT. Its protein is CASSEALGEPNEKLFF.

The chain is built from TRBV28 and TRBJ2-7; 7 bases align to TRBD2. The CDR3 has 14 residues. Germline V gene lookup returns CDR1 MDHEN and CDR2 SYDVKM. The J segment lost 3 bases and the V segment lost 6 bases, leaving 8 bases of the junction unmatched. CDR3 DNA: TGTGCCAGCAGCCTGGGGGGGGATATCTACGAGCAGTACGTC. It yields the protein CASSLGGDIYEQYV.

Worth noting for this clone: Its ends do not fully match the called genes, so a read error is possible. The chain links TRBV12-3 or TRBV12-4 to TRBJ1-2, with 8 bases fitting TRBD1. This CDR3 is 11 amino acids long. CDR3 nucleotides: TGTGCCAGCAGTCCTATACAGGGGGTGCCCTTC. Encoded protein: CASSPIQGVPF.

The chain uses TRBV6-2 or TRBV6-3 and TRBJ1-1, with 7 nucleotides matching TRBD1. The CDR3 is made up of 12 amino acids. The V gene's germline CDR1 is MNHEY and CDR2 SVGEGT. The ends lost 4 bases at V and 8 bases at J; junction bases unmatched: 4. CDR3 in DNA: TGTGCCAGCAGTTTTCGACAGGGCGAAGCTTTCTTT. Protein sequence: CASSFRQGEAFF.

There are a few counts of this clone. The chain recombines TRBV5-1 with TRBJ2-1, with D maybe TRBD1 (5 bases). CDR1 is SGHRS, CDR2 YFSETQ, per germline. The V and J ends lost 2 bases and 5 bases respectively, with 14 bases between them. This CDR3 contains 15 residues. This CDR3 is CASSFGLKGNNEQFF. The CDR3 DNA reads as TGCGCCAGCAGCTTTGGGCTAAAGGGGAACAATGAGCAGTTCTTC.

A few counts support this clone. The J gene is TRBJ1-2, the V gene TRBV20-1; D is undetermined. The V end lost 5 bases, the J end lost 8 bases, and 9 bases lay between the germline ends. The CDR3 has 10 residues. The germline V gene encodes CDR1 DFQATT and CDR2 SNEGSKA (reference sequence). CDR3 protein: CSAANVGYTF. CDR3 DNA: TGCAGTGCTGCGAATGTGGGCTACACCTTC.

There are a few counts of this clone. The genes are TRBV5-1 and TRBJ2-1, with 9 bases lining up with TRBD1. Germline loops: CDR1 SGHRS, CDR2 YFSETQ. The V gene end was trimmed by 4 bases and the J gene end by 9 bases; junction bases not matched to a gene: 8. The CDR3 contains 14 residues. The CDR3 reads CASSPGQGRGEQFF. CDR3 sequence (DNA): TGCGCCAGCAGCCCCGGACAGGGGAGAGGTGAGCAGTTCTTC. Combining the CDR3 with reference TRBV5-1 and TRBJ2-1 gives the whole variable domain KAGVTQTPRYLIKTRGQQVTLSCSPISGHRSVSWYQQTPGQGLQFLFEYFSETQRNKGNFPGRFSGRQFSNSRSEMNVSTLELGDSALYLCASSPGQGRGEQFFGPGTRLTVL.

V gene TRBV30 combines with J gene TRBJ1-2, with TRBD1 identical over 7 bases. CDR3 length: 11 residues. V shed 8 bases and J 3 bases; nucleotides not matched to a gene: 3. Germline values: CDR1 GTSNPN, CDR2 SVGIG (reference sequence). The CDR3 reads CALDRDYGYTF. The CDR3 nucleotides read TGTGCCCTCGACAGGGACTATGGCTACACCTTC.

The rearrangement uses TRBV6-2 or TRBV6-3 and TRBJ1-5; no reliable D call. The CDR3 consists of 15 residues. Trimming took off 6 bases at V and 6 bases at J, with 18 bases between the two ends. Germline V lookup: CDR1 MNHEY, CDR2 SVGEGT. The CDR3 sequence is CASSLLGGVGQPQHF. The CDR3 DNA reads TGTGCCAGCAGCCTACTAGGCGGGGTCGGTCAGCCCCAGCATTTT.

This chain connects TRBV28 to TRBJ2-3; TRBD1 aligns across 8 bases. CDR1 and CDR2 (germline): MDHEN, SYDVKM. Trimming took 6 bases from V and 9 from J; bases not matched to a gene: 14. The CDR3 is 15 residues long. For the CDR3, the DNA is TGTGCCAGCAGGGAAACAGGGGGGTCGAAGGGGACGCAGTATTTT. It codes for CASRETGGSKGTQYF.

The chain combines TRBV19 with TRBJ1-1, with 7 bases lining up with TRBD1. This CDR3 comprises 14 residues. Germline V gives CDR1 LNHDA, CDR2 SQIVND (reference sequence). Trimming removed 6 bases from V and 1 base from J; junction bases left unmatched: 5. The chain's CDR3 is CASRTGQENTEAFF. For the CDR3, the DNA is TGTGCCAGTAGGACTGGACAGGAGAACACTGAAGCTTTCTTT.

The rearrangement joins TRBV6-5 to TRBJ1-3; 7 bases align to TRBD1. The CDR3 totals 15 residues. The ends lost 6 bases at V and 1 base at J; junction bases unmatched: 6. CDR1 MNHEY and CDR2 SVGAGI come from the germline V gene. The DNA of the CDR3 is TGTGCCAGCAGCCTGGCAGGGGGGTCTGGAAACACCATATATTTT. As protein: CASSLAGGSGNTIYF.

The chain employs TRBV9 and TRBJ1-2; weak D call: TRBD1 (6 bases). Germline lookup yields CDR1 SGDLS and CDR2 YYNGEE. With 3 bases removed from V and 0 bases from J, the gap between germline ends came to 12 bases. There are 15 residues in the CDR3. As DNA, the CDR3 is TGTGCCAGCAGCGCTCGGACAGCTCCTAACTATGGCTACACCTTC. This translates into CASSARTAPNYGYTF.

The chain links TRBV18 to TRBJ1-1; D unresolved. CDR1 KGHSH and CDR2 LQKENI come from the germline V gene. V was cut by 0 bases and J by 3 bases, with 5 bases left in between. This CDR3 region has 13 residues. The CDR3 protein is CASSPPHYTEAFF. DNA for the CDR3: TGTGCCAGCTCACCACCCCATTACACTGAAGCTTTCTTT.

This chain connects TRBV18 to TRBJ1-1; no clear D gene. The CDR3 loop spans 13 amino acids. The V and J ends lost 4 bases and 2 bases respectively, with 8 bases between them. Germline loops: CDR1 KGHSH, CDR2 LQKENI. CDR3 bases: TGTGCCAGCTCACACCCGGGTAACACTGAAGCTTTCTTT. Its translation is CASSHPGNTEAFF.

V and J are TRBV7-8 and TRBJ2-7, with 11 bases lining up with TRBD1. V was clipped by 5 bases and J by 1 base; unmatched bases: 7. CDR1 and CDR2 (germline): SGHVS, FQNEAQ. The CDR3 is 16 amino acids. Here the CDR3 DNA reads TGTGCCAGCAGCCACCGGGACAGGGGGGCTTCCTACGAGCAGTACGTC. Translation gives CASSHRDRGASYEQYV.

The chain combines TRBV7-2 with TRBJ2-5; TRBD1 matches at 7 bases. The CDR3 runs 15 residues. Per germline, CDR1 SGHTA and CDR2 FQGNSA. Trimming at V came to 4 bases and at J to 0 bases, leaving 5 bases not matched to a gene. CDR3 residues: CASSSGQANQETQYF. The CDR3 coding sequence is TGTGCCAGCAGCTCCGGACAGGCTAACCAAGAGACCCAGTACTTC.

V gene TRBV5-1 combines with J gene TRBJ2-2; D is uncertain. This CDR3 has 14 amino acids. The germline gives CDR1 SGHRS, CDR2 YFSETQ. Trimming removed 0 bases at V and 1 base at J, with 4 bases between. The CDR3 DNA is TGCGCCAGCAGCTTGGGACAGAACACCGGGGAGCTGTTTTTT. Its protein product is CASSLGQNTGELFF.

This clone is a singleton in its sample. This chain connects TRBV7-8 to TRBJ2-1; 9 nucleotides align to TRBD1. The CDR3 is 14 residues long. Per the germline V gene, CDR1 is SGHVS and CDR2 is FQNEAQ. Germline trimming cut 6 bases from V and 8 bases from J; bases unmatched to any gene: 8. The CDR3 DNA reads TGTGCCAGCAGGGGGACAGGGTCGGTGGATGAGCAGTTCTTC. As protein: CASRGTGSVDEQFF.

This clone showed up just once. V gene TRBV19 combines with J gene TRBJ2-7, with 10 bases aligning to TRBD1. The germline V gene has CDR1 LNHDA and CDR2 SQIVND (reference sequence). CDR3 length equals 13 residues. The trim removed 5 bases at V and 6 bases at J, leaving 4 bases unmatched. This CDR3 is CASSATGGSEQYV. The DNA of the CDR3 is TGTGCCAGTAGTGCGACAGGGGGCAGCGAGCAGTACGTC.

For this clone: Other DNA sequences in this sample translate to the same CDR3. The gene calls are TRBV11-2 and TRBJ2-5; 8 nucleotides match TRBD2. J was trimmed by 5 bases and V by 3 bases; bases with no gene match: 2. Germline V CDR1 and CDR2: SGHAT, FQNNGV. This CDR3 is built from 13 residues. CDR3 sequence (DNA): TGTGCCAGCAGCTTCGGGGGGGAGGAGACCCAGTACTTC. It encodes CASSFGGEETQYF. The complete variable domain, with remaining parts taken from reference TRBV11-2 and TRBJ2-5, reads EAGVAQSPRYKIIEKRQSVAFWCNPISGHATLYWYQQILGQGPKLLIQFQNNGVVDDSQLPKDRFSAERLKGVDSTLKIQPAKLEDSAVYLCASSFGGEETQYFGPGTRLLVL.

This clone was seen more than once but under ten times. The chain has TRBV5-1 and TRBJ1-2; 10 nucleotides align to TRBD1. The CDR3 covers 15 residues. Per germline, CDR1 SGHRS and CDR2 YFSETQ. V was clipped by 0 bases and J by 2 bases; unmatched bases: 1. This chain's CDR3 is CASSLEGQGNYGYTF. The DNA for the CDR3 is TGCGCCAGCAGCTTGGAGGGACAGGGGAACTATGGCTACACCTTC.